This TCR beta chain is drawn from a study of a mutant IDH1 vaccine in newly diagnosed glioma. Study-level information: Sex distribution of treated patients was approximately 62% male and approximately 38% female; mean age was around 40 years. Study-level results: Vaccination induced immune responses in around 95% of patients.

Using immunoSEQ multiplex PCR, the repertoire was profiled, and TCRdb retains in-frame clones only, with some absent. The table has roughly 19,000 clones, approximately 86% seen once. With respect to this clone: Antigen: not known.

J was trimmed by 3 bases and V by 1 base; bases with no gene match: 5. The germline gives CDR1 MGHRA, CDR2 YSYEKL. This CDR3 is built from 16 residues. Time point specified: baseline, week 1 (first vaccination visit). Treatment noted: pre-vaccination baseline after standard-of-care therapy. New IDH1-mutant, ATRX-lost WHO grade 3 or 4 astrocytomas occurred in donors. The chain has TRBV4-1 and TRBJ2-2; 7 bases fit TRBD1. Source: PBMCs, taken from a glioma patient treated with radiotherapy, temozolomide or both. This sequence was found in a man in his forties with glioma. CDR3 bases: TGCGCCAGCAGCCAAGGGCAGGGGGACGACACCGGGGAGCTGTTTTTT. Residues: CASSQGQGDDTGELFF.